What follows are 22 T cell receptor beta chains derived from one specimen sequenced in a study of CD8 T cells in ankylosing spondylitis. MiXCR was run by TCRdb on the 5' RACE reads, yielding one entry per CDR3 protein. The sample contains about 240,000 distinct CDR3 sequences, roughly a tenth of which appear only once. Sequenced material: blood, either unsorted or a sorted T cell fraction (not recorded which). The receptors come from a male donor with ankylosing spondylitis or in good health (not recorded which).

This clonotype appeared many times. The V gene is TRBV29-1, the J gene TRBJ1-2; the D gene is possibly TRBD1 (5 bases). Germline lookup yields CDR1 SQVTM and CDR2 ANQGSEA. This CDR3 spans 13 amino acids. The V gene lost 0 bases and the J gene lost 7 bases, with 12 bases spanning the gap. The DNA of the CDR3 is TGCAGCGTTGAAGATCTGGGGGATTTTGGCTACACCTTC. Amino acid sequence: CSVEDLGDFGYTF.

This clonotype was detected a few times. The chain combines TRBV4-2 with TRBJ2-3; 12 nucleotides align to TRBD2. Looked up from germline, CDR1 is LGHNA and CDR2 is YNFKEQ. CDR3 length: 17 residues. Trimming took 1 base from V and 3 from J; bases not matched to a gene: 5. CDR3 amino acids: CASSQVELAGGTDTQYF. Written as DNA, the CDR3 is TGTGCCAGCAGCCAAGTCGAACTAGCGGGAGGAACAGATACGCAGTATTTT.

This clonotype was counted a few times. The chain employs TRBV28 and TRBJ2-7; weak D call: TRBD1 (6 bases). The germline CDR1 and CDR2 sequences are MDHEN and SYDVKM. Trimming removed 6 bases at V and 2 bases at J, with 23 bases between. There are 17 residues in the CDR3. CDR3 sequence (DNA): TGTGCCAGCAGATCCGAGAAACCCTGGGACATCCCCTACGAGCAGTACTTC. Encoded protein: CASRSEKPWDIPYEQYF.

This clonotype showed up many times. DNA for the CDR3: TGTGCCAGCAGTTTAACGCCTAGCGGGGTGGTAAATACGCAGTATTTT. It is translated as CASSLTPSGVVNTQYF. The J gene is TRBJ2-3, the V gene TRBV27; TRBD2 matches at 9 bases. Germline V lookup: CDR1 MNHEY, CDR2 SMNVEV (reference sequence). Trimming cost V 2 bases and J 7 bases; bases outside gene matches: 10. The CDR3 length is 16 residues.

Many counts were recorded for this clonotype. CDR3 DNA sequence: TGTGCCAGCAGCTTAGCGGGGAGCGACTATGGCTACACCTTC. Translating gives CASSLAGSDYGYTF. V is TRBV7-6 and J is TRBJ1-2, with D unresolved. The germline V and J ends were trimmed by 0 bases and 3 bases, with 8 bases remaining between them. This CDR3 is 14 amino acids long. CDR1 SGHVS and CDR2 FNYEAQ come from the germline V gene.

This clonotype was observed many times. This chain uses TRBV7-8 with TRBJ2-7; 10 bases line up with TRBD1. Germline CDR1 and CDR2: SGHVS and FQNEAQ. The CDR3 loop spans 15 amino acids. The trim removed 0 bases at V and 5 bases at J, leaving 4 bases unmatched. CDR3 sequence (DNA): TGTGCCAGCAGCTTAGCCGGGACAGGGGTCGACGAGCAGTACTTC. Translation: CASSLAGTGVDEQYF. Full variable domain (missing parts from reference TRBV7-8 and TRBJ2-7): GAGVSQSPRYKVAKRGQDVALRCDPISGHVSLFWYQQALGQGPEFLTYFQNEAQLDKSGLPSDRFFAERPEGSVSTLKIQRTQQEDSAVYLCASSLAGTGVDEQYFGPGTRLTVT.

The chain couples TRBV28 to TRBJ1-5, with a weak D call TRBD1 (5 bases). The CDR3 loop spans 14 amino acids. The germline gives CDR1 MDHEN, CDR2 SYDVKM. V was pared by 3 bases and J by 3 bases, with 9 bases between. CDR3 in DNA: TGTGCCAGCAGTTTCGGGGGGATCAATCAGCCCCAGCATTTT. Translation: CASSFGGINQPQHF.

This clonotype showed up many times. V usage is TRBV29-1 and J usage is TRBJ2-7, with D tentatively TRBD2 (5 bases). Germline V gives CDR1 SQVTM, CDR2 ANQGSEA. The length of the CDR3 is 12 residues. V lost 5 bases, J lost 3 bases, and 11 bases lay in between. The CDR3 here is CSVINGNYEQYF. CDR3 DNA: TGCAGCGTTATCAACGGGAACTACGAGCAGTACTTC.

The J gene is TRBJ2-2, the V gene TRBV12-3 or TRBV12-4; 8 bases agree with TRBD2. Unmatched junction bases numbered 9, after V lost 7 bases and J lost 5 bases. This CDR3 comprises 15 residues. In DNA, the CDR3 is TGTGCCAGCATCCGGGGGGCGGGAGGAACCGGGGAGCTGTTTTTT. It is translated as CASIRGAGGTGELFF.

Ten or more counts support this clonotype. This chain uses TRBV12-3 or TRBV12-4 with TRBJ2-1; no reliable D call. This CDR3 has 12 residues. V lost 5 bases and J lost 8, with 10 bases in between. The CDR3 loop is CASSPLGDEQFF. In nucleotides, the CDR3 is TGTGCCAGCAGTCCCCTTGGCGATGAGCAGTTCTTC.

This chain joins TRBV5-1 and TRBJ2-1, with TRBD2 matching 9 bases. Germline CDR1 SGHRS, CDR2 YFSETQ. This CDR3 spans 15 amino acids. Trimming took 0 bases from V and 9 from J; bases not matched to a gene: 7. The CDR3 sequence is CASSLEVAGVSEQFF. Written as DNA, the CDR3 is TGCGCCAGCAGCTTGGAAGTAGCGGGGGTTAGTGAGCAGTTCTTC.

The sample holds a few counts of this clonotype. This chain joins TRBV6-8 and TRBJ2-3; TRBD2 aligns across 14 bases. J lost 4 bases, V lost 7 bases, and 7 bases had no gene match. Germline CDR1 and CDR2: MNHGY and SAAAGT. The CDR3 has 16 amino acids. CDR3 bases: TGTGCCAGCAACCCGACTAGCGGGGGGGAGTCAGATACGCAGTATTTT. Translation gives CASNPTSGGESDTQYF.

This clonotype appeared a few times. This chain connects TRBV28 to TRBJ2-1; no clear D gene. The germline V gene has CDR1 MDHEN and CDR2 SYDVKM. V lost 0 bases and J 8 bases, leaving 11 bases between the germline ends. CDR3 length: 14 amino acids. The chain's CDR3 is CASSLWHRSDEQFF. The CDR3, as DNA: TGTGCCAGCAGTTTATGGCATAGGAGCGATGAGCAGTTCTTC.

This clonotype was detected ten times or more. V and J are TRBV12-3 or TRBV12-4 and TRBJ2-5; D is possibly TRBD2 (6 bases). Trimming left V 5 bases short and J 5 bases short, with 24 bases between. CDR3 length equals 17 residues. CDR3 sequence reads: CASSHGAGSAYRETQYF. DNA for the CDR3: TGTGCCAGCAGTCATGGGGCGGGATCCGCTTACCGGGAGACCCAGTACTTC.

This clonotype was seen at least ten times. This sequence joins TRBV6-1 and TRBJ2-3; TRBD1 agrees at 8 bases. Germline-derived CDR1 and CDR2 are MNHNS and SASEGT. Trimming took 6 bases from V and 6 from J; bases not matched to a gene: 5. The CDR3 is 13 amino acids. CDR3 sequence reads: CASRTGEADTQYF. In nucleotides, the CDR3 is TGTGCCAGCAGGACAGGGGAAGCGGATACGCAGTATTTT.

Many counts were recorded for this clonotype. The CDR3 here is CASSVPTGNTEAFF. In DNA, the CDR3 is TGTGCCAGCAGCGTCCCCACAGGGAACACTGAAGCTTTCTTT. The chain links TRBV5-5 to TRBJ1-1; tentatively, D is TRBD1 (5 bases). Germline-derived CDR1 and CDR2 are SGHKS and YYEKEE (reference sequence). The CDR3 length is 14 residues. V lost 4 bases to trimming and J lost 1 base, with 11 bases between them.

V is TRBV20-1 and J is TRBJ2-3, with 7 bases aligning to TRBD1. The CDR3 runs to 14 residues. Germline CDR1 DFQATT, CDR2 SNEGSKA (reference sequence). V lost 3 bases to trimming and J lost 2 bases; unmatched junction nucleotides: 5. CDR3 nucleotide sequence: TGCAGTGCTAGGTCTCAGGGGGACACAGATACGCAGTATTTT. This translates into CSARSQGDTDTQYF.

This clonotype was found many times. The chain has TRBV20-1 and TRBJ1-5; 8 positions agree with TRBD1. V was clipped by 1 base and J by 0 bases; unmatched bases: 8. Germline values: CDR1 DFQATT, CDR2 SNEGSKA (reference sequence). The CDR3 has 17 residues. CDR3 nucleotides: TGCAGTGCTAGAGTAGCCAGGGGGCTCTATAGCAATCAGCCCCAGCATTTT. Translating gives CSARVARGLYSNQPQHF.

A word on this clonotype: Being one base from a much bigger clone, this may be a read error. This chain links TRBV20-1 with TRBJ2-7; 7 bases align to TRBD2. The V and J ends lost 3 bases and 6 bases, in that order; junction bases with no gene match: 11. Germline lookup yields CDR1 DFQATT and CDR2 SNEGSKA (reference sequence). The CDR3 has 14 amino acids. The chain's CDR3 is CSARPETSLVEQYF. DNA for the CDR3: TGCAGTGCTAGGCCCGAGACTAGCCTGGTCGAGCAGTACTTC.

This clonotype was counted ten times or more. The chain joins TRBV9 to TRBJ2-1; TRBD2 matches at 7 bases. Trimming at V came to 7 bases and at J to 9 bases, leaving 10 bases not matched to a gene. CDR1 is SGDLS and CDR2 is YYNGEE in the germline V gene. The CDR3 is made up of 13 amino acids. The DNA for the CDR3 is TGTGCCAGCGGAAGCGGGGTCTGGAGTGAGCAGTTCTTC. The encoded protein is CASGSGVWSEQFF.

The chain joins TRBV14 to TRBJ2-7, with a possible D match to TRBD2 (6 bases). Germline V gives CDR1 SGHDN, CDR2 FVKESK. CDR3 size: 15 residues. V was trimmed by 5 bases and J by 2 bases, leaving 16 bases between them. The DNA for the CDR3 is TGTGCCAGCAGCGCGGCTCCGGGAGTCCCCTACGAGCAGTACTTC. This encodes CASSAAPGVPYEQYF.

In its sample, this clonotype was seen many times. The CDR3 sequence is CASSEPLGYYGYTF. CDR3 DNA sequence: TGTGCCAGCAGTGAGCCTCTAGGGTACTATGGCTACACCTTC. The chain is built from TRBV6-1 and TRBJ1-2; unclear D gene. This CDR3 region has 14 residues. Germline-derived CDR1 and CDR2 are MNHNS and SASEGT. V was cut by 3 bases and J by 3 bases, with 11 bases left in between.